These 20 T cell receptor beta chains share one sample of origin, sequenced in a study of metastatic and nonmetastatic thyroid tumors. All patients were treatment-naive before thyroid surgery. TCRdb re-called clones via MiXCR from the PCR reads. The table includes 20,000 to 25,000 clones, 9% to 15% detected once. Sequenced: blood. The receptor set was obtained from a male donor with papillary thyroid cancer or a benign thyroid nodule (not recorded which). Some clones in this sample may be carry-over from other donors' samples.

Sample share makes this clone medium-sized (0.01 to 0.1%). The chain is built from TRBV2 and TRBJ2-7; D uncertain. Trimming cost V 2 bases and J 9 bases, with 17 bases left between them. CDR1 is SNHLY, CDR2 FYNNEI, per germline. This CDR3 has 14 residues. Here the CDR3 reads CASSELVGKRGQYF. For the CDR3, the DNA is TGTGCCAGCAGTGAATTGGTGGGGAAAAGAGGGCAGTACTTC. The complete variable domain, with remaining parts taken from reference TRBV2 and TRBJ2-7, reads EPEVTQTPSHQVTQMGQEVILRCVPISNHLYFYWYRQILGQKVEFLVSFYNNEISEKSEIFDDQFSVERPDGSNFTLKIRSTKLEDSAMYFCASSELVGKRGQYFGPGTRLTVT.

The chain joins TRBV28 to TRBJ2-3; no definite D call. Germline V gene lookup returns CDR1 MDHEN and CDR2 SYDVKM. This CDR3 has 15 residues. V was pared by 6 bases and J by 2 bases, with 15 bases between. CDR3 nucleotide sequence: TGTGCCAGCAGCCCTCCCGGGCTCTACACAGATACGCAGTATTTT. This sequence encodes CASSPPGLYTDTQYF.

This clone occurred many times. The rearrangement links TRBV28 to TRBJ1-4; D perhaps matches TRBD1 (6 bases). Trimming removed 5 bases at V and 8 bases at J, with 18 bases between. The germline CDR1 and CDR2 sequences are MDHEN and SYDVKM. The CDR3 runs 15 residues. In DNA, the CDR3 is TGTGCCAGCAGTCGACCTACAGGGCATGACGAAAAACTGTTTTTT. This encodes CASSRPTGHDEKLFF.

Remarks on this clone: In the same sample, other DNA sequences code for this CDR3. The chain employs TRBV28 and TRBJ2-7, with no clear D. Deletions cut 5 bases from V and 4 bases from J, with 9 bases between. Germline CDR1 reads MDHEN; CDR2 reads SYDVKM. The CDR3 contains 12 residues. CDR3 protein: CASSPTQYEQYF. The CDR3 DNA reads as TGTGCCAGCAGTCCTACTCAGTACGAGCAGTACTTC.

This clone is medium-sized. J is TRBJ2-7 and V is TRBV5-1; 9 bases fit TRBD1. The CDR3 runs 14 residues. Per germline, CDR1 SGHRS and CDR2 YFSETQ. V dropped 3 bases and J dropped 4; count of bases not matched to a gene: 5. Here the CDR3 DNA reads TGCGCCAGCAGCTGGACGGGACAGGGTTACGAGCAGTACTTC. As protein: CASSWTGQGYEQYF.

By share, this clone counts as medium-sized. V is TRBV12-3 or TRBV12-4 and J is TRBJ1-1; D gene uncertain. The CDR3 totals 11 residues. V lost 8 bases and J 1 base, leaving 5 bases between the germline ends. The CDR3 nucleotides read TGTGCCAGCCGTTGGAACACTGAAGCTTTCTTT. It encodes CASRWNTEAFF.

This clone is medium-sized. The chain carries TRBV30 and TRBJ1-5, with 8 bases matching TRBD1. Germline V gene data show CDR1 as GTSNPN and CDR2 as SVGIG (reference sequence). V gave up 5 bases and J gave up 6 bases; unmatched junction bases: 6. The CDR3 length is 13 residues. CDR3 nucleotide sequence: TGTGCCTGGGCAGGACAGGGAGTTCAGCCCCAGCATTTT. This codes for CAWAGQGVQPQHF.

V usage is TRBV6-1 and J usage is TRBJ2-5; 7 positions match TRBD1. The CDR3 loop spans 15 amino acids. CDR1 is MNHNS, CDR2 SASEGT, per germline. The V gene end was trimmed by 4 bases and the J gene end by 2 bases; junction bases not matched to a gene: 7. CDR3 sequence (DNA): TGTGCCAGCAGTGTTACCGGGACAGAACAAGAGACCCAGTACTTC. This encodes CASSVTGTEQETQYF.

At least ten counts were recorded for this clone. The chain recombines TRBV24-1 with TRBJ2-7, with 8 bases lining up with TRBD2. Germline V gives CDR1 KGHDR, CDR2 SFDVKD. This CDR3 spans 16 amino acids. Trimming removed 6 bases from V and 3 bases from J; junction bases left unmatched: 12. CDR3 coding DNA: TGTGCCACCAGTCCCTCCCAACTAGCGGTAATCTACGAGCAGTACTTC. Its protein is CATSPSQLAVIYEQYF.

The chain links TRBV6-5 to TRBJ2-1; 10 bases match TRBD1. The CDR3 extends over 17 amino acids. Germline trimming cut 4 bases from V and 8 bases from J; bases unmatched to any gene: 14. The germline V gene encodes CDR1 MNHEY and CDR2 SVGAGI. The CDR3 here is CASSSWPPGQGFHEQFF. As DNA, the CDR3 is TGTGCCAGCAGTTCCTGGCCACCGGGACAGGGGTTCCATGAGCAGTTCTTC.

This clone qualifies as medium-sized. The genes are TRBV10-3 and TRBJ2-1, with a possible D match to TRBD2 (5 bases). The CDR3 runs to 13 residues. Germline V gene lookup returns CDR1 ENHRY and CDR2 SYGVKD. Trimming cost V 6 bases and J 8 bases, with 14 bases left between them. CDR3 sequence (DNA): TGTGCCATCAGCGGGATCGAGGGCGATGAGCAGTTCTTC. Translating it yields CAISGIEGDEQFF.

This clone was observed many times. The rearrangement joins TRBV19 to TRBJ1-4; D is uncertain. Germline V gene sequence: CDR1 LNHDA, CDR2 SQIVND (reference sequence). CDR3 length equals 16 residues. The V end lost 5 bases, the J end lost 0 bases, and 13 bases lay between the germline ends. CDR3 region: CASSFQTEATNEKLFF. The CDR3 region has the DNA TGTGCCAGTAGTTTCCAGACGGAAGCAACTAATGAAAAACTGTTTTTT.

At least ten counts were recorded for this clone. This chain uses TRBV6-2 or TRBV6-3 with TRBJ1-1; D remains ambiguous. This CDR3 is 12 amino acids long. V shed 7 bases and J shed 0 bases, with 6 bases lying between them. Germline V gene lookup returns CDR1 MNHEY and CDR2 SVGEGT. CDR3 sequence reads: CASTAVNTEAFF. The CDR3, as DNA: TGTGCCAGCACCGCCGTGAACACTGAAGCTTTCTTT.

This clone was seen ten or more times. The chain links TRBV20-1 to TRBJ1-4; maybe TRBD1 (6 bases). V lost 3 bases, J lost 0 bases, and 8 bases lay in between. CDR1 and CDR2 (germline): DFQATT, SNEGSKA (reference sequence). The CDR3 has 14 amino acids. The CDR3 here is CSASRQATNEKLFF. The CDR3 DNA follows: TGCAGTGCTAGCCGACAGGCAACTAATGAAAAACTGTTTTTT.

This clone appeared many times. Here the CDR3 reads CASSQQGAGEKLFF. The CDR3 DNA reads TGTGCCAGCAGCCAACAGGGGGCTGGGGAAAAACTGTTTTTT. The chain joins TRBV3-1 to TRBJ1-4, with 8 bases matching TRBD1. The CDR3 extends over 14 amino acids. V shed 2 bases and J 8 bases; nucleotides not matched to a gene: 4. CDR1 is LGHDT, CDR2 YNNKEL, per germline (reference sequence).

The V gene is TRBV20-1, the J gene TRBJ2-1; 10 bases map to TRBD2. J gave up 3 bases and V 5 bases, and 10 bases lay outside the gene matches. CDR1 and CDR2 from the germline V gene are DFQATT and SNEGSKA (reference sequence). The CDR3 totals 16 residues. CDR3 region: CSAEGGLAGVYNEQFF. CDR3 DNA: TGCAGTGCTGAGGGAGGGCTAGCGGGAGTCTACAATGAGCAGTTCTTC.

This clone was counted many times. This chain joins TRBV4-2 and TRBJ1-2, with D possibly TRBD1 on 5 matching bases. Trimming stripped 6 bases from V and 4 bases from J, with 18 bases between. The CDR3 covers 15 residues. Per germline, CDR1 LGHNA and CDR2 YNFKEQ. Written as DNA, the CDR3 is TGTGCCAGCAGTGGTGTGGGACGGGGCATCTATGGCTACACCTTC. The encoded protein is CASSGVGRGIYGYTF.

The table lists this clone with many counts. This rearrangement joins TRBV15 to TRBJ2-2, with 9 bases lining up with TRBD2. Germline CDR1 reads LNHNV; CDR2 reads YYDKDF (reference sequence). The junction had 2 bases not matched to a gene; V was cut back by 8 bases and J by 10 bases. CDR3 length equals 11 residues. CDR3 amino acids: CATGGREELFF. DNA of the CDR3: TGTGCCACCGGCGGGAGGGAGGAGCTGTTTTTT. Full variable domain (rest looked up from reference TRBV15 and TRBJ2-2): DAMVIQNPRYQVTQFGKPVTLSCSQTLNHNVMYWYQQKSSQAPKLLFHYYDKDFNNEADTPDNFQSRRPNTSFCFLDIRSPGLGDTAMYLCATGGREELFFGEGSRLTVL.

The V and J genes are TRBV27 and TRBJ1-3, with unresolved D. Germline assignment: CDR1 MNHEY and CDR2 SMNVEV (reference sequence). V was pared by 0 bases and J by 4 bases, with 4 bases between. There are 13 residues in the CDR3. This CDR3 is CASSLSMGNTIYF. For the CDR3, the DNA is TGTGCCAGCAGTTTATCGATGGGAAACACCATATATTTT.

This clone is judged medium-sized. The junction shows a germline mismatch at one end, possibly a read error. This chain uses TRBV28 with TRBJ2-1; D ambiguous. Germline V gene lookup returns CDR1 MDHEN and CDR2 SYDVKM. The CDR3 covers 14 residues. The CDR3 loop reads CASCLDATHNEQFF. The CDR3 bases are TGTGCCAGCTGTTTGGATGCCACTCACAATGAGCAGTTCTTC.